This entry lists 10 T cell receptor beta chains sequenced from one sample in a study of Ad26.COV2.S vaccination and SARS-CoV-2 variants (dated by TCRdb to 2020 to 2023). Libraries were built with the immunoSEQ multiplex PCR assay. This is the immuneACCESS table as TCRdb keeps it, with only in-frame sequences that have V and J called. A part of the clones is gone; compared with another copy, unresolved V genes explain less than half, and the rest is unexplained. Across this sample there are around 450,000 clones, with about 92% seen only once. The top ten clones comprise roughly 4.3% of the sample. The sample's treatment or condition label is to be understood as: 15 to 20 received Ad26.COV2.S at low or high dose, single or two shots; a few received placebo; per-sample allocation not given. For vaccine and placebo recipients, repertoires were sequenced using samples collected on day 63 after the first injection.

Here the sequenced sample was peripheral blood, taken in a trial of Ad26.COV2.S vaccine versus placebo. These receptors all stem from a person aged 18-60 years who received the Ad26.COV2.S COVID-19 vaccine or a placebo.

V is TRBV21-1 and J is TRBJ1-5. TRBV21-1 is classified as a pseudogene. The CDR3 is 15 residues long. CDR3 sequence reads: CASSEPAVYCQPQHF. The CDR3 DNA follows: TGTGCCAGCAGCGAGCCGGCAGTTTATTGTCAGCCCCAGCATTTT.

The rearrangement uses TRBV28 and TRBJ1-6; 7 bases map to TRBD1. Looked up from germline, CDR1 is MDHEN and CDR2 is SYDVKM. The CDR3 spans 15 residues. The V and J ends lost 6 bases and 4 bases, in that order; junction bases with no gene match: 6. The CDR3 DNA sequence: TGTGCCAGCAGCTCGACGACAGGGTATAATTCACCCCTCCACTTT. It specifies CASSSTTGYNSPLHF.

V gene TRBV4-3 combines with J gene TRBJ1-2, with D perhaps matching TRBD1 (6 bases). The V gene's germline CDR1 is LGHNA and CDR2 YSLEER. This CDR3 has 14 residues. V dropped 0 bases and J dropped 7 bases, with 12 bases sitting between them. The CDR3 bases are TGCGCCAGCAGCCAAGATTCAGGGGTGTTTGGCTACACCTTC. The encoded protein is CASSQDSGVFGYTF.

The rearrangement uses TRBV19 and TRBJ1-5, with D unclear. Germline values: CDR1 LNHDA, CDR2 SQIVND (reference sequence). The germline V and J ends were trimmed by 0 bases and 0 bases, with 6 bases remaining between them. This CDR3 region has 15 residues. The CDR3 reads CASSIDPASNQPQHF. In nucleotides, the CDR3 is TGTGCCAGTAGTATAGATCCGGCTAGCAATCAGCCCCAGCATTTT.

This chain uses TRBV2 with TRBJ2-7, with a tentative D call TRBD1 (6 bases). Germline V gene sequence: CDR1 SNHLY, CDR2 FYNNEI. This CDR3 spans 14 amino acids. V shed 6 bases and J shed 0 bases, with 12 bases lying between them. The CDR3 is CASRADSDSYEQYF. CDR3 nucleotide sequence: TGTGCCAGCAGGGCGGACAGTGACTCCTACGAGCAGTACTTC.

The chain links TRBV12-3 or TRBV12-4 to TRBJ2-5; D possibly corresponds to TRBD2 (5 bases). The CDR3 is 13 amino acids. Deletions cut 1 base from V and 7 bases from J, with 10 bases between. The CDR3: CASSLVVEGTQYF. The CDR3 DNA reads as TGTGCCAGCAGTTTAGTGGTAGAGGGGACCCAGTACTTC.

The rearrangement links TRBV5-6 to TRBJ2-3; D is possibly TRBD1 (6 bases). V was cut by 1 base and J by 6 bases, with 9 bases left in between. The CDR3 spans 13 residues. Germline V CDR1 and CDR2: SGHDT, YYEEEE. The CDR3: CASSLTRGDTQYF. The CDR3 DNA follows: TGTGCCAGCAGCTTGACCAGGGGTGATACGCAGTATTTT. Filled out from reference TRBV5-6 and TRBJ2-3, the complete variable domain reads DAGVTQSPTHLIKTRGQQVTLRCSPKSGHDTVSWYQQALGQGPQFIFQYYEEEERQRGNFPDRFSGHQFPNYSSELNVNALLLGDSALYLCASSLTRGDTQYFGPGTRLTVL.

The J gene is TRBJ2-1, the V gene TRBV24-1; 8 bases map to TRBD2. The CDR3 is 15 amino acids. The trim removed 5 bases at V and 1 base at J, leaving 3 bases unmatched. Germline loops: CDR1 KGHDR, CDR2 SFDVKD. CDR3 sequence: CATSAGGGSYNEQFF. CDR3 DNA sequence: TGTGCCACCAGTGCGGGAGGGGGGTCCTACAATGAGCAGTTCTTC.

The genes are TRBV30 and TRBJ1-6; D remains ambiguous. The germline V gene has CDR1 GTSNPN and CDR2 SVGIG (reference sequence). Between the trimmed V and J ends, which lost 0 bases and 4 bases, there was a span of 4 bases. CDR3 length equals 13 residues. The CDR3 sequence is CAWSVQYNSPLHF. The CDR3 DNA is TGTGCCTGGAGTGTACAGTATAATTCACCCCTCCACTTT.

The rearrangement links TRBV24-1 to TRBJ1-2, with D unresolved. V shed 2 bases and J shed 9 bases, with 12 bases lying between them. Germline V gene lookup returns CDR1 KGHDR and CDR2 SFDVKD. The CDR3 contains 13 residues. CDR3 protein: CATSDSDSLSYTF. The CDR3 bases are TGTGCCACCAGTGATTCGGACTCCTTGAGCTACACCTTC.